This T cell receptor (beta chain) came from a study of T cells in women clearing cervical HPV infection. Method: immunoSEQ multiplex PCR; TCRdb's copy keeps in-frame clones and lacks some. This sample contains 20,000 to 25,000 clones. CDR1 is MDHEN and CDR2 is SYDVKM in the germline V gene. Trimming cost V 5 bases and J 2 bases, with 11 bases left between them. CDR3 size: 14 residues. Comment on this clone: The CDR3 is cut off 3 residues early in the read; its end comes from the germline J gene.

The sequencing input was blood buffy coat. The V call is TRBV28, the J call TRBJ2-3; a weak D match, TRBD2 (5 bases). The TCR originated in a woman between 18 and 70 years old with a cervical HPV16 infection that either progressed to CIN3+ or cleared (not recorded which). The CDR3 region is CASSPKTTTDTQYF. The covered CDR3 bases are TGTGCCAGCAGTCCCAAGACTACCACAGATACG.